This TCR beta chain is drawn from a study of T cells in Graves' hyperthyroidism and ophthalmopathy. Germline V gene sequence: CDR1 ENHRY, CDR2 SYGVKD. The CDR3 extends over 11 amino acids. Between the trimmed V and J ends, which lost 3 bases and 7 bases, there was a span of 3 bases. TCR beta CDR3 sequences were amplified from RNA transcripts. Carried out on the TCR CDR3, a first-round RT-PCR used the HTBI primer set. In TCRdb, the multiplex PCR reads were re-called with MiXCR into one record per CDR3 protein. The sample includes more than 300,000 distinct CDR3 sequences, about 18% of them seen just once. Notes on the study in general: Ophthalmopathy prediction by the model preceded onset by a median approximately six months.

This clonotype has at least ten counts. What it binds is unknown. This receptor was identified in a woman in her twenties or thirties with Graves' hyperthyroidism that later progressed to Graves' ophthalmopathy. The chain has TRBV10-3 and TRBJ2-2; D remains unclear. The sequencing input was blood. DNA for the CDR3: TGTGCCATCAGTGATATCGGGGAGCTGTTTTTT. This codes for CAISDIGELFF.